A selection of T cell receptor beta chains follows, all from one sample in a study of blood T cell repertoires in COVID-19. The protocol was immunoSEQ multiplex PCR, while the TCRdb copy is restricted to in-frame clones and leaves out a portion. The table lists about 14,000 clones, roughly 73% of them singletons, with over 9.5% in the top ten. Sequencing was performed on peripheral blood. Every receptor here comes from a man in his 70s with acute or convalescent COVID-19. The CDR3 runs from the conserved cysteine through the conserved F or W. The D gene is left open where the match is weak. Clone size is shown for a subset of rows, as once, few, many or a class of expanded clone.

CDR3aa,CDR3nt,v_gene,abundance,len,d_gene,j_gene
CASSIRDGYTF,TGTGCCAGCAGTATCAGGGATGGCTACACCTTC,TRBV28,-,11,-,TRBJ1-2
CASSVAGAGSTQYF,TGTGCCAGCAGCGTAGCTGGTGCGGGGAGTACGCAGTATTTT,TRBV9,-,14,-,TRBJ2-3
CASKTGQYAGELFF,TGTGCCAGCAAAACGGGACAGTACGCCGGGGAGCTGTTTTTT,TRBV28,-,14,TRBD1,TRBJ2-2
CASTLDRGAGELFF,TGTGCCAGCACCCTGGACAGGGGGGCCGGGGAGCTGTTTTTT,TRBV5-6,-,14,TRBD1,TRBJ2-2
CASSESGSKAYEQYF,TGTGCCAGCAGTGAATCGGGGAGTAAGGCCTACGAGCAGTACTTC,TRBV25-1,-,15,-,TRBJ2-7
CASRGTGPNEKLFF,TGTGCCAGCAGGGGGACAGGACCTAATGAAAAACTGTTTTTT,TRBV2,once,14,TRBD1,TRBJ1-4
CASSMGTGAQQPQHF,TGTGCCAGTAGTATGGGGACAGGGGCACAGCAGCCCCAGCATTTT,TRBV19,-,15,TRBD1,TRBJ1-5
CASSQAGGPDTQYF,TGTGCCAGCAGCCAAGCGGGGGGCCCAGATACGCAGTATTTT,TRBV7-2,-,14,TRBD2,TRBJ2-3
CASSYSLAIDYEQYF,TGTGCCAGCAGTTACTCGCTTGCGATAGACTACGAGCAGTACTTC,TRBV6-5,-,15,-,TRBJ2-7
CASSQGAKATNEKLFF,TGTGCCAGCAGCCAGGGGGCAAAAGCAACTAATGAAAAACTGTTTTTT,TRBV14,-,16,-,TRBJ1-4
CASSEGRGHNEQFF,TGTGCCAGCAGTGAGGGCAGGGGGCACAATGAGCAGTTCTTC,TRBV6-1,-,14,TRBD1,TRBJ2-1
CASSTGFYTEAFF,TGTGCCAGCAGCACCGGGTTTTACACTGAAGCTTTCTTT,TRBV5-6,-,13,-,TRBJ1-1
CASSLTGGRNQPQHF,TGTGCCAGCAGCTTGACAGGGGGCCGCAATCAGCCCCAGCATTTT,TRBV7-9,-,15,TRBD1,TRBJ1-5
CASSIGDDRVDTQYF,TGTGCCAGTAGTATAGGGGACGACAGGGTAGATACGCAGTATTTT,TRBV19,once,15,TRBD1,TRBJ2-3
CAISDRQLNTEAFF,TGTGCCATCAGTGACAGACAGCTGAACACTGAAGCTTTCTTT,TRBV10-3,-,14,-,TRBJ1-1
CASSRQGVESGNTIYF,TGTGCCAGCTCAAGGCAGGGGGTTGAATCTGGAAACACCATATATTTT,TRBV28,-,16,TRBD1,TRBJ1-3
CASSLGVGVTDTEAFF,TGTGCCAGCAGCTTAGGAGTCGGGGTTACGGACACTGAAGCTTTCTTT,TRBV5-4,-,16,-,TRBJ1-1
CASSDRHLAKNIQYF,TGTGCCAGCAGCGACCGACATTTAGCCAAAAACATTCAGTACTTC,TRBV7-2,-,15,-,TRBJ2-4
CASRPRDRVDEAFF,TGTGCCAGCAGACCAAGGGACAGGGTTGATGAAGCTTTCTTT,TRBV6-5,few,14,TRBD1,TRBJ1-1
CASTQTGERNQPQHF,TGTGCCAGTACCCAGACCGGAGAAAGAAATCAGCCCCAGCATTTT,TRBV19,few,15,-,TRBJ1-5
CASSFTGTTINTGELFF,TGTGCCAGCAGCTTCACCGGGACTACCATAAACACCGGGGAGCTGTTTTTT,TRBV7-3,-,17,TRBD2,TRBJ2-2
CASSTRTVDLNTEAFF,TGTGCCAGCAGTACTAGGACAGTGGACTTGAACACTGAAGCTTTCTTT,TRBV25-1,-,16,-,TRBJ1-1
CASSQTSTSYEQYF,TGTGCCAGCAGCCAGACTAGCACCTCCTACGAGCAGTACTTC,TRBV6-5,-,14,TRBD2,TRBJ2-7
CASSLAGSRGEDQPQHF,TGTGCCAGCAGCTTAGCGGGATCACGGGGGGAGGATCAGCCCCAGCATTTT,TRBV7-2,few,17,-,TRBJ1-5
CASSQDRAGELFF,TGTGCCAGCAGTCAAGACAGGGCCGGGGAGCTGTTTTTT,TRBV11-2,-,13,TRBD1,TRBJ2-2
CAWSDPGTGRSTEAFF,TGTGCCTGGAGTGACCCAGGGACAGGAAGGAGCACTGAAGCTTTCTTT,TRBV30,-,16,TRBD1,TRBJ1-1
CASSYLTGGTNYGYTF,TGTGCCAGCAGTTACCTGACAGGGGGCACCAACTATGGCTACACCTTC,TRBV6-5,-,16,TRBD1,TRBJ1-2
CSVGVLTEAFF,TGCAGCGTGGGAGTTCTCACTGAAGCTTTCTTT,TRBV29-1,-,11,-,TRBJ1-1
CASSLSHIRGNTIYF,TGTGCCAGCAGCTTAAGTCACATAAGAGGAAACACCATATATTTT,TRBV7-2,-,15,-,TRBJ1-3
CASGSPSSYNEQFF,TGTGCTAGTGGTTCCCCGAGCTCCTACAATGAGCAGTTCTTC,TRBV12-5,-,14,-,TRBJ2-1
CASRLQGSREKLFF,TGTGCCAGCAGGTTACAGGGGAGTCGTGAAAAACTGTTTTTT,TRBV27,-,14,TRBD1,TRBJ1-4
CASPSTLKPGLPPYNEQFF,TGTGCCAGCCCGTCGACGTTAAAACCGGGACTACCCCCCTACAATGAGCAGTTCTTC,TRBV19,-,19,TRBD2,TRBJ2-1
CASSPLQGTISPLHF,TGTGCCAGCAGCCCCCTCCAGGGAACAATTTCACCCCTCCACTTT,TRBV7-2,-,15,-,TRBJ1-6
CASSKQGLYGYTF,TGTGCCAGCAGTAAGCAGGGGCTCTATGGCTACACCTTC,TRBV6-6,-,13,-,TRBJ1-2
CASRGQGANSPLHF,TGCGCCAGCAGAGGACAGGGGGCGAATTCACCCCTCCACTTT,TRBV10-2,few,14,TRBD1,TRBJ1-6
CASSLRDRGDATLHF,TGTGCCAGCAGCCTTAGGGACAGGGGGGATGCCACCCTCCACTTT,TRBV7-2,-,15,TRBD1,TRBJ1-6